This T cell receptor (beta chain) was captured in a study of T cell repertoires in breast cancer. Blocking oligonucleotides added to a second nested PCR suppressed unpaired genes. One entry per CDR3 protein results from TCRdb running MiXCR on the emulsion pairing reads. The table has about 40,000 distinct CDR3 sequences, less than 55% seen once. The expanded emulsion RT-PCR method captured paired alpha and beta chains from CD8+ T cells. Study conclusions and caveats: Tumor-involved sentinel nodes shared 7.7% of TCRs with matched tumors, tumor-free nodes roughly 1.8%. More than 15 TCR pairs shared by seven or more tumors were possibly tumor-specific.

Trimming stripped 1 base from V and 0 bases from J, with 6 bases between. Germline assignment: CDR1 SNHLY and CDR2 FYNNEI. The CDR3 length is 14 residues. This clonotype was seen a handful of times. Its specificity is unknown. This chain joins TRBV2 and TRBJ1-1, with D possibly matching TRBD1 (5 bases). Source material: CD8+ T cells. The sequence was collected from a pool of human donors with breast cancer or a healthy control (not recorded which). The CDR3 region has the DNA TGTGCCAGCAGTGAAGGGGGCCTGAACACTGAAGCTTTCTTT. Amino acids: CASSEGGLNTEAFF.